Listed below are T cell receptor beta chains from one sample, sequenced in a study of ipilimumab plus nivolumab after autologous stem cell transplantation. Using immunoSEQ multiplex PCR, the repertoire was profiled, and TCRdb retains in-frame clones only, with some absent. The profile shows around 13,000 clones, around 73% of them singletons. Sequenced here: PBMCs, sampled in a trial of ipilimumab plus nivolumab as post-transplant consolidation. The origin of the receptors is a male donor with diffuse large B-cell lymphoma. Each CDR3 is given with its conserved first and last residue. The order of the fields is J gene, clone size, V gene, CDR3 length, CDR3 protein. Expanded clones get a size class; other rows say once, few or many, or leave the size out.

TRBJ2-3,-,TRBV10-1,13,CASSESTLDTQYF
TRBJ2-7,-,TRBV7-2,11,CASSSAVEQYF
TRBJ2-7,-,TRBV7-6,15,CASSAVGLAGGEQYF
TRBJ2-5,-,TRBV7-2,16,CASSAEGAGVPETQYF
TRBJ2-7,-,TRBV6-5,14,CASSSGQVDYEQYF
TRBJ2-7,-,TRBV5-5,15,CASSPNLGITYEQYF
TRBJ1-2,-,TRBV7-9,15,CASSFPRTESYGYTF
TRBJ1-3,-,TRBV2,14,CASRDRGSGNTIYF
TRBJ2-3,-,TRBV5-1,17,CASSLDFKRGDTDTQYF
TRBJ1-1,-,TRBV5-1,15,CASSLEEGGYTEAFF
TRBJ1-2,-,TRBV25-1,15,CASSELRGADYGYTF
TRBJ1-1,-,TRBV7-8,14,CASSREGPNTEAFF
TRBJ2-3,few,TRBV5-1,16,CASSLDSLAGGDTQYF
TRBJ1-4,once,TRBV19,14,CASSFRGLNEKLFF
TRBJ1-1,-,TRBV21-1,15,CASSRQGQANTEAFF
TRBJ2-6,-,TRBV7-2,16,CASSLYQNSGANVLTF
TRBJ1-4,-,TRBV7-7,16,CASSLALTGPNEKLFF
TRBJ2-7,-,TRBV7-8,14,CASSEWDRDYEQHF
TRBJ2-1,-,TRBV5-4,11,CASEVYNEQFF
TRBJ2-3,-,TRBV6-6,14,CASSYSARTDTQYF
TRBJ1-1,-,TRBV6-5,15,CASSYRGLGSTEAFF
-,-,TRBV6-1,18,CASSEATRTGRTPYEQYF
TRBJ2-5,-,TRBV27,14,CASSHRRDGETQYF
TRBJ2-7,-,TRBV2,12,CASDPGSPEQYF
TRBJ2-3,-,TRBV29-1,13,CSVEVWVTDTQYF
TRBJ2-3,-,TRBV14,13,CASSPPGTDTQYF
TRBJ2-7,-,TRBV11-1,14,CASSLNRAGNEQYF
TRBJ2-7,-,TRBV23-1,16,CASSQSWQGSSYEQYF
TRBJ2-7,once,TRBV25-1,15,CASSQGPGISYEQYF
TRBJ2-7,-,TRBV11-2,14,CASSVAGGRYEQYF
TRBJ2-3,-,TRBV7-8,17,CASSLPGTGAPTDTQYF
TRBJ2-3,-,TRBV25-1,17,CASSEQLGRTGTDTQYF
TRBJ2-5,-,TRBV6-5,12,CASSYGKETQYF
TRBJ2-5,medium-sized,TRBV5-6,16,CASVPPGVGGGETQYF
TRBJ1-5,once,TRBV2,15,CASSVGQGGPSPQHF
TRBJ2-7,-,TRBV5-5,14,CASRVTSGVYEQYF
TRBJ1-3,-,TRBV9,17,CASSVVPGASSGNTIYF
TRBJ2-3,-,TRBV7-9,17,CASRPALAGGGADTQYF
TRBJ1-2,-,TRBV7-9,14,CASSLEKGAKDYTF
TRBJ2-1,-,TRBV9,17,CASSSSLAGPTYNEQFF
TRBJ1-1,-,TRBV6-5,14,CASSPGTGGSEAFF
TRBJ2-7,-,TRBV6-5,16,CASSYSASRGIYEQYF
TRBJ1-1,-,TRBV5-6,11,CASSLQGSAFF
TRBJ1-5,-,TRBV19,13,CASNRQLNQPQHF
TRBJ2-4,-,TRBV6-5,15,CASSYAGQAKNIQYF
TRBJ2-7,-,TRBV9,15,CASSPQGPSSYEQYF
TRBJ1-5,-,TRBV19,14,CASSVGQGNQPQHF
TRBJ2-6,-,TRBV18,13,CASSLGGANVLTF
TRBJ1-4,-,TRBV19,15,CASSTDREGDEKLFF
TRBJ2-3,-,TRBV11-3,17,CASSLGPQRTSTDTQYF
TRBJ2-3,-,TRBV7-2,13,CASSSSGGDTQYF
TRBJ1-2,once,TRBV19,13,CASSIATGTGYTF
TRBJ2-7,-,TRBV7-2,13,CASRGQGSYEQYF
TRBJ1-4,-,TRBV7-8,16,CASSFSRPPTNEKLFF
TRBJ2-5,-,TRBV7-9,16,CASSPRGVLYQETQYF
TRBJ2-7,-,TRBV5-1,18,CASSLAMGLAGVVYEQYF
TRBJ2-3,-,TRBV9,16,CASSVDSGGAADTQYF